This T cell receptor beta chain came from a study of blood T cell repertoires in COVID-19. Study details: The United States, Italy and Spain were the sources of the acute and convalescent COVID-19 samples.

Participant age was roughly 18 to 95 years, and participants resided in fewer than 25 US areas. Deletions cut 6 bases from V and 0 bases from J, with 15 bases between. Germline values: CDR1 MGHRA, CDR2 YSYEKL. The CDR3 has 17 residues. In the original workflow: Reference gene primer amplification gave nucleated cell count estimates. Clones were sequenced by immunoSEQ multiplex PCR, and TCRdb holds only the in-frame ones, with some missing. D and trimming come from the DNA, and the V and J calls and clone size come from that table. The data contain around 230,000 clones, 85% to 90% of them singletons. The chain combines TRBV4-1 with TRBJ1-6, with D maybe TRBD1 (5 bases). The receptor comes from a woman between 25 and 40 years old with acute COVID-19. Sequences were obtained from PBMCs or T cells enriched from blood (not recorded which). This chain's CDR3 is CASSPFGGSSYNSPLHF. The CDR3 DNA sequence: TGCGCCAGCAGTCCTTTTGGGGGGAGCTCCTATAATTCACCCCTCCACTTT.